The 22 T cell receptor beta chains listed next were all sequenced from one sample in a study of cytomegalovirus exposure and HLA in healthy donors. TCRdb's copy holds only in-frame clones and misses some; the assay was immunoSEQ multiplex PCR. The sample carries 200,000 or so clones, around nine tenths recorded once. Input material: PBMCs. These receptors were collected from a woman younger than 30 in good health and CMV-seropositive.

The chain combines TRBV5-6 with TRBJ2-1, with 9 bases aligning to TRBD2. V was pared by 4 bases and J by 4 bases, with 6 bases of the junction left unmatched. The length of the CDR3 is 15 residues. Germline V gene sequence: CDR1 SGHDT, CDR2 YYEEEE. CDR3 coding DNA: TGTGCCAGCAGCCTCAGCGGGAGGAGGTACAATGAGCAGTTCTTC. It specifies CASSLSGRRYNEQFF. The full variable domain, rest sourced from reference TRBV5-6 and TRBJ2-1, is DAGVTQSPTHLIKTRGQQVTLRCSPKSGHDTVSWYQQALGQGPQFIFQYYEEEERQRGNFPDRFSGHQFPNYSSELNVNALLLGDSALYLCASSLSGRRYNEQFFGPGTRLTVL.

CDR3 region: CASSLQGNIQYF. The CDR3 DNA is TGTGCCAGCAGTTTACAGGGAAACATTCAGTACTTC. V gene TRBV13 combines with J gene TRBJ2-4, with D possibly TRBD1 on 6 matching bases. This CDR3 has 12 residues. Trimming cost V 6 bases and J 6 bases, with 9 bases left between them. Germline CDR1 and CDR2: PRHDT and FYEKMQ (reference sequence).

V usage is TRBV28 and J usage is TRBJ2-5; D possibly corresponds to TRBD1 (6 bases). CDR1 and CDR2 from the germline V gene are MDHEN and SYDVKM. Trimming pared 5 bases from V and 5 bases from J, leaving 12 bases between. The CDR3 covers 13 residues. The CDR3 here is CASSDRFGETQYF. For the CDR3, the DNA is TGTGCCAGCAGTGACAGGTTCGGGGAGACCCAGTACTTC.

Remarks on this clone: Distinct nucleotide sequences in the sample also encode this CDR3. The chain is built from TRBV28 and TRBJ2-7, with 10 bases aligning to TRBD2. The CDR3 is 14 amino acids. After removal of 3 bases from V and 3 bases from J, the junction contained 2 bases not matched to a gene. Germline V gives CDR1 MDHEN, CDR2 SYDVKM. CDR3 nucleotide sequence: TGTGCCAGCAGTTTTAGACTAGCGGGCTACGAGCAGTACTTC. Its protein product is CASSFRLAGYEQYF.

V is TRBV11-2 and J is TRBJ1-5; no clear D. V gave up 1 base and J gave up 0 bases, with 10 bases separating them. Germline CDR1 is SGHAT and CDR2 is FQNNGV. The length of the CDR3 is 16 residues. The DNA of the CDR3 is TGTGCCAGCAGCTTAGGTGACGGACTTAGCAATCAGCCCCAGCATTTT. It specifies CASSLGDGLSNQPQHF.

The chain couples TRBV5-1 to TRBJ2-1, with 9 positions matching TRBD2. V lost 2 bases and J lost 4; bases outside the gene matches: 7. This CDR3 is 16 amino acids long. Germline CDR1 reads SGHRS; CDR2 reads YFSETQ. This chain's CDR3 is CASSFLGAGGYNEQFF. The CDR3 DNA reads as TGCGCCAGCAGCTTTTTAGGAGCGGGAGGATACAATGAGCAGTTCTTC.

The rearrangement links TRBV9 to TRBJ1-5, with a weak D call TRBD1 (5 bases). Per germline, CDR1 SGDLS and CDR2 YYNGEE. Trimming removed 0 bases at V and 7 bases at J, with 8 bases between. The CDR3 extends over 13 amino acids. The CDR3: CASSVGQNQPQHF. In nucleotides, the CDR3 is TGTGCCAGCAGCGTAGGACAGAACCAGCCCCAGCATTTT.

The chain uses TRBV6-5 and TRBJ2-5; 9 bases match TRBD1. V shed 5 bases and J 1 base; nucleotides not matched to a gene: 5. CDR1 and CDR2 (germline): MNHEY, SVGAGI. The length of the CDR3 is 15 residues. CDR3 nucleotide sequence: TGTGCCAGCAGTCCACTGACAGGGGGCCAAGAGACCCAGTACTTC. Translation gives CASSPLTGGQETQYF.

The chain couples TRBV9 to TRBJ2-1; no definite D call. Deletions cut 4 bases from V and 7 bases from J, with 9 bases between. In germline, CDR1 is SGDLS, CDR2 YYNGEE. The CDR3 has 12 residues. The CDR3 loop is CASSLSENEQFF. CDR3 coding DNA: TGTGCCAGCAGCCTATCGGAGAATGAGCAGTTCTTC.

The chain uses TRBV27 and TRBJ1-1; 7 bases fit TRBD1. This CDR3 is 15 amino acids long. V lost 5 bases and J lost 1; bases outside the gene matches: 7. Germline loops: CDR1 MNHEY, CDR2 SMNVEV (reference sequence). The CDR3 DNA reads as TGTGCCAGCAGTATTAGTAGGACAGGGAACACTGAAGCTTTCTTT. The encoded protein is CASSISRTGNTEAFF.

In this sample, this clone turned up a few times. The chain recombines TRBV27 with TRBJ1-2, with D tentatively TRBD1 (6 bases). In germline, CDR1 is MNHEY, CDR2 SMNVEV (reference sequence). This CDR3 comprises 12 residues. The V and J ends lost 6 bases and 5 bases respectively, with 10 bases between them. The CDR3 region is CASSPQGYGYTF. The DNA of the CDR3 is TGTGCCAGCAGCCCACAGGGATATGGCTACACCTTC.

The chain combines TRBV12-5 with TRBJ2-2, with 8 bases aligning to TRBD2. The trim removed 0 bases at V and 1 base at J, leaving 1 base unmatched. This CDR3 has 16 residues. Germline CDR1 reads LGHNT; CDR2 reads FRNRAP. The CDR3 loop is CASGLVAGGNTGELFF. The DNA of the CDR3 is TGTGCTAGTGGTTTGGTCGCGGGAGGGAACACCGGGGAGCTGTTTTTT. The full variable domain, completed using reference TRBV12-5 and TRBJ2-2, is DARVTQTPRHKVTEMGQEVTMRCQPILGHNTVFWYRQTMMQGLELLAYFRNRAPLDDSGMPKDRFSAEMPDATLATLKIQPSEPRDSAVYFCASGLVAGGNTGELFFGEGSRLTVL.

The gene calls are TRBV7-2 and TRBJ2-5; TRBD2 agrees at 11 bases. The CDR3 totals 14 residues. The J segment lost 11 bases and the V segment lost 5 bases, leaving 10 bases of the junction unmatched. Germline values: CDR1 SGHTA, CDR2 FQGNSA. DNA for the CDR3: TGTGCCAGCAGCCCCGTGACTAGCGGGGTTACGCAGTACTTC. Translated: CASSPVTSGVTQYF.

The chain couples TRBV27 to TRBJ2-1, with 11 positions matching TRBD2. After removal of 5 bases from V and 4 bases from J, the junction contained 7 bases not matched to a gene. Per the germline V gene, CDR1 is MNHEY and CDR2 is SMNVEV (reference sequence). The CDR3 has 16 residues. The CDR3 loop is CASSPRLAGPYNEQFF. CDR3 bases: TGTGCCAGCAGTCCAAGACTAGCGGGACCGTACAATGAGCAGTTCTTC.

This chain connects TRBV6-1 to TRBJ1-2, with D perhaps TRBD1 (5 bases). Per germline, CDR1 MNHNS and CDR2 SASEGT. The V gene lost 3 bases and the J gene lost 4 bases, with 6 bases spanning the gap. The CDR3 length is 12 residues. This CDR3 is CASSEGLYGYTF. CDR3 DNA sequence: TGTGCCAGCAGTGAGGGGCTCTATGGCTACACCTTC.

This sequence joins TRBV11-3 and TRBJ2-1, with TRBD2 as a possible D gene (5 bases). The CDR3 is made up of 17 amino acids. Per the germline V gene, CDR1 is SGHNT and CDR2 is YENEEA. Trimming cost V 5 bases and J 9 bases, with 26 bases left between them. The DNA of the CDR3 is TGTGCCAGCAGCCAATCCGCCGTGATTAGCGCTTTTGGTGAGCAGTTCTTC. It yields the protein CASSQSAVISAFGEQFF.

This sequence joins TRBV4-1 and TRBJ2-1; TRBD2 agrees at 11 bases. With V trimmed by 2 bases and J by 0 bases, 12 bases remained unmatched. CDR3 length: 20 amino acids. Germline CDR1 MGHRA, CDR2 YSYEKL. As DNA, the CDR3 is TGCGCCAGCAGCCAAAAACCGGGACTAGCGGATCCCACCTCCTACAATGAGCAGTTCTTC. Translated, it gives CASSQKPGLADPTSYNEQFF.

V is TRBV2 and J is TRBJ1-2, with TRBD1 as a possible D gene (5 bases). V shed 3 bases and J shed 6 bases, with 11 bases lying between them. CDR1 and CDR2 (germline): SNHLY, FYNNEI. This CDR3 region has 13 residues. The CDR3 region is CASSDGGRDGYTF. The CDR3 nucleotides read TGTGCCAGCAGTGATGGGGGGAGGGATGGCTACACCTTC.

This clone was seen just once. This chain links TRBV19 with TRBJ2-7; 7 bases line up with TRBD1. This CDR3 has 14 amino acids. V lost 5 bases to trimming and J lost 3 bases; unmatched junction nucleotides: 7. From germline, CDR1 is LNHDA and CDR2 SQIVND (reference sequence). CDR3 loop: CASSPTTGYYEQYF. In nucleotides, the CDR3 is TGTGCCAGTAGTCCGACGACAGGGTACTACGAGCAGTACTTC.

The rearrangement uses TRBV7-9 and TRBJ1-2; D unresolved. This CDR3 has 16 amino acids. Trimming removed 3 bases at V and 1 base at J, with 15 bases between. Germline-derived CDR1 and CDR2 are SEHNR and FQNEAQ (reference sequence). The CDR3 DNA reads TGTGCCAGCAGCTTGGGGAGGACGCTAGTTAACTATGGCTACACCTTC. It encodes CASSLGRTLVNYGYTF.

This rearrangement joins TRBV5-1 to TRBJ2-7; TRBD1 aligns across 11 bases. The germline V gene encodes CDR1 SGHRS and CDR2 YFSETQ. Losses at the gene ends were 3 bases for V and 4 bases for J; bases not matched to a gene: 3. The CDR3 runs to 14 residues. In DNA form, the CDR3 reads TGCGCCAGCAGCTGGACAGGGGGCGCGTACGAGCAGTACTTC. This codes for CASSWTGGAYEQYF.

V and J are TRBV13 and TRBJ2-2, with TRBD1 matching over 7 bases. J lost 0 bases, V lost 4 bases, and 2 bases had no gene match. CDR1 and CDR2 from the germline V gene are PRHDT and FYEKMQ (reference sequence). CDR3 length: 15 residues. CDR3 DNA: TGTGCCAGCAGCTCGGGACAGACGAACACCGGGGAGCTGTTTTTT. Translating it yields CASSSGQTNTGELFF.